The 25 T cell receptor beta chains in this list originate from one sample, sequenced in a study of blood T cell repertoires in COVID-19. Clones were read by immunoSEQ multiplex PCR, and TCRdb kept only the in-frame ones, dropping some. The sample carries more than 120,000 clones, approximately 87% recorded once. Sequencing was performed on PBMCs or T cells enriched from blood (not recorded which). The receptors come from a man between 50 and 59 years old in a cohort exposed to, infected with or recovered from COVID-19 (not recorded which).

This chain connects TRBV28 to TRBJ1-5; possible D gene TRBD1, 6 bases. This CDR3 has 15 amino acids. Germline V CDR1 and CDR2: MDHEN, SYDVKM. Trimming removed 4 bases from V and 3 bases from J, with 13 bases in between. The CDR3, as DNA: TGTGCCAGCAGTTCCCTAACAGGGAACAATCAGCCCCAGCATTTT. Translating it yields CASSSLTGNNQPQHF.

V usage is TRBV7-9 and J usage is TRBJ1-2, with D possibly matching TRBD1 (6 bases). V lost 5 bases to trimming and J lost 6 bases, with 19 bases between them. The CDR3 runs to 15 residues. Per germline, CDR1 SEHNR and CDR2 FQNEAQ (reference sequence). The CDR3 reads CASSLRDTYRDGYTF. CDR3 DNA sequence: TGTGCCAGCAGCCTTCGGGACACTTATAGGGATGGCTACACCTTC.

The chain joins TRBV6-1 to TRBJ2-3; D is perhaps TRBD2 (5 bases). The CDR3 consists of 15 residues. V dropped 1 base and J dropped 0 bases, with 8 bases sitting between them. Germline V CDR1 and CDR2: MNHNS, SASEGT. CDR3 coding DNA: TGTGCCAGCAGTGAAGTCCGGGGAAGCACAGATACGCAGTATTTT. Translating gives CASSEVRGSTDTQYF.

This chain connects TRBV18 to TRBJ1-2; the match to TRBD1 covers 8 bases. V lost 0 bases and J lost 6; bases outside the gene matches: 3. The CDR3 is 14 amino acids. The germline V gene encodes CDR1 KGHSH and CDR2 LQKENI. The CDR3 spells CASSPPTRGHGYTF. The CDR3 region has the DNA TGTGCCAGCTCACCACCGACCAGGGGGCATGGCTACACCTTC. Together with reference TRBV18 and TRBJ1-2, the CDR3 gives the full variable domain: NAGVMQNPRHLVRRRGQEARLRCSPMKGHSHVYWYRQLPEEGLKFMVYLQKENIIDESGMPKERFSAEFPKEGPSILRIQQVVRGDSAAYFCASSPPTRGHGYTFGSGTRLTVV.

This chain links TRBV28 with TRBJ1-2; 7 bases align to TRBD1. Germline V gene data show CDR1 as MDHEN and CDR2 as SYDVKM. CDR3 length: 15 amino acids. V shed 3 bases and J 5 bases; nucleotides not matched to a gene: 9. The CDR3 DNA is TGTGCCAGCAGTTTGTCACAGGGGCTGTATTATGGCTACACCTTC. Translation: CASSLSQGLYYGYTF.

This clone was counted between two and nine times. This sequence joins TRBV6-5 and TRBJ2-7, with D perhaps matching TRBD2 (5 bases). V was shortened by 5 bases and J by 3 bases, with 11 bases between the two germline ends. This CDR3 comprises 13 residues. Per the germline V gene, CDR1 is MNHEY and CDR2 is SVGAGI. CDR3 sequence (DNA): TGTGCCAGCAGTCGTGGGAGCCTCTACGAGCAGTACTTC. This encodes CASSRGSLYEQYF.

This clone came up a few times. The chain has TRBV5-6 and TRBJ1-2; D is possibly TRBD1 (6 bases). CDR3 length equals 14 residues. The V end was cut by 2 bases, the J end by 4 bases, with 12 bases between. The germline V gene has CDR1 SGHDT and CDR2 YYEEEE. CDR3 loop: CASSLSTGTYGYTF. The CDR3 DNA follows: TGTGCCAGCAGCTTAAGTACAGGGACCTATGGCTACACCTTC.

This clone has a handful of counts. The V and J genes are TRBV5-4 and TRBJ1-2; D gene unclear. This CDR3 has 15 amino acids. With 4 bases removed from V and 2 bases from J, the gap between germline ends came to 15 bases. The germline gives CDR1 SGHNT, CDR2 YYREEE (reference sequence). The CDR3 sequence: CASSPPRFQNYGYTF. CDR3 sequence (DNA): TGTGCCAGCAGCCCCCCTAGGTTCCAAAACTATGGCTACACCTTC.

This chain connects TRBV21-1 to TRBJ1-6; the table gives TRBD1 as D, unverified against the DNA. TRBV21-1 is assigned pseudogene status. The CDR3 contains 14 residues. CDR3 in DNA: TGTGCCAGCAGCGGACAGGGGGTAAATTCACCCCTCCACTTT. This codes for CASSGQGVNSPLHF.

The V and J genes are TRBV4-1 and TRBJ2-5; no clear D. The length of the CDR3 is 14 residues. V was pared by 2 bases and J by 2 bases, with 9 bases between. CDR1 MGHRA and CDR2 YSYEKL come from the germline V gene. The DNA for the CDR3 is TGCGCCAGCAGCCAAACAGTAACACAAGAGACCCAGTACTTC. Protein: CASSQTVTQETQYF.

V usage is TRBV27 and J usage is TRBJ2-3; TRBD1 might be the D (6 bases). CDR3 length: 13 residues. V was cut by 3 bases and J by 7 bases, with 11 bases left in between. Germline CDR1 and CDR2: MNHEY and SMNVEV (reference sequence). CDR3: CASSLFRGYTQYF. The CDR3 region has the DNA TGTGCCAGCAGTTTGTTTAGGGGGTATACGCAGTATTTT.

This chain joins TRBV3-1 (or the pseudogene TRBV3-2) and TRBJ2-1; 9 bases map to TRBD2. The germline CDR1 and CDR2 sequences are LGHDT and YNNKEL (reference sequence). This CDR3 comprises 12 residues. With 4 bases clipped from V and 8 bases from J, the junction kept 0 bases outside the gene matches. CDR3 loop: CASSRTSDEQFF. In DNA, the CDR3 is TGTGCCAGCAGCCGGACTAGCGATGAGCAGTTCTTC.

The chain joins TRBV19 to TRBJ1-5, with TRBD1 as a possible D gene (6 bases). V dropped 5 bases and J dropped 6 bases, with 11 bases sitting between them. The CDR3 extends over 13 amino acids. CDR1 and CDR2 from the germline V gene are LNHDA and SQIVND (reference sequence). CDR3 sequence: CASSSGRGQPQHF. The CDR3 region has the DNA TGTGCCAGTAGTTCCGGCAGGGGTCAGCCCCAGCATTTT. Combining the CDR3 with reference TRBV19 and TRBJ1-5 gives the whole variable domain DGGITQSPKYLFRKEGQNVTLSCEQNLNHDAMYWYRQDPGQGLRLIYYSQIVNDFQKGDIAEGYSVSREKKESFPLTVTSAQKNPTAFYLCASSSGRGQPQHFGDGTRLSIL.

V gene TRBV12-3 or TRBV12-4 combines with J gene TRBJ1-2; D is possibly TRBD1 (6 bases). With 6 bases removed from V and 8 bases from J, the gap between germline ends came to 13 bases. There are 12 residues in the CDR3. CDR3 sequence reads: CASRGGGGGYTF. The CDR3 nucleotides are TGTGCCAGCAGAGGGGGGGGAGGCGGCTACACCTTC.

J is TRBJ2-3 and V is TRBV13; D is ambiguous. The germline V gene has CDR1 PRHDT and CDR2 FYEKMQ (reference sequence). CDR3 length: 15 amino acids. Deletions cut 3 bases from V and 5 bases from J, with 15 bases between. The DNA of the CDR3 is TGTGCCAGCAGCTTTATGTCTCCGGTCGGAGATACGCAGTATTTT. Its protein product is CASSFMSPVGDTQYF.

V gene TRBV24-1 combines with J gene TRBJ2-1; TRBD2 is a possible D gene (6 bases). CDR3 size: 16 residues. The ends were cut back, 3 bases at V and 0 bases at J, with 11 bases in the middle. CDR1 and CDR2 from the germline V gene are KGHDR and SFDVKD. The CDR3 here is CATSDGTPSSYNEQFF. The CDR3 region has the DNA TGTGCCACCAGTGATGGGACTCCCAGCTCCTACAATGAGCAGTTCTTC.

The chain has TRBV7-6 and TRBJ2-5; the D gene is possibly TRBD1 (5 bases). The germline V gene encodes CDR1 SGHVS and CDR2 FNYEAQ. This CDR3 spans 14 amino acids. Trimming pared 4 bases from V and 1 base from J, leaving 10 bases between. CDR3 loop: CASSYRQPQETQYF. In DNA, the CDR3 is TGTGCCAGCAGCTATCGACAGCCCCAAGAGACCCAGTACTTC.

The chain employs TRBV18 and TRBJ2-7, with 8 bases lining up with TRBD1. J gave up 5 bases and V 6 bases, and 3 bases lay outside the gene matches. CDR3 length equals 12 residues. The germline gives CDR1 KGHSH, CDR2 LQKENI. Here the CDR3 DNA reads TGTGCCAGCTCCCTACAGGGGGACGAGCAGTACTTC. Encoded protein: CASSLQGDEQYF. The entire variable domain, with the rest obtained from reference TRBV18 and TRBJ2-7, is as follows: NAGVMQNPRHLVRRRGQEARLRCSPMKGHSHVYWYRQLPEEGLKFMVYLQKENIIDESGMPKERFSAEFPKEGPSILRIQQVVRGDSAAYFCASSLQGDEQYFGPGTRLTVT.

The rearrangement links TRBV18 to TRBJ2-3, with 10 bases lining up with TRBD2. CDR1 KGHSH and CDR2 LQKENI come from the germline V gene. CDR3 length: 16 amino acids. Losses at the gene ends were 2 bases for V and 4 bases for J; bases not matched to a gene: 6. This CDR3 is CASSPLALAGSDTQYF. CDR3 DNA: TGTGCCAGCTCACCATTGGCACTAGCGGGATCAGATACGCAGTATTTT.

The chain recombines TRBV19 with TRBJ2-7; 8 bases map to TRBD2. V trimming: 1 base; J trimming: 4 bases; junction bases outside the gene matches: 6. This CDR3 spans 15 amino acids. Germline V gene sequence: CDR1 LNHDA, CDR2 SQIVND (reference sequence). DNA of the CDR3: TGTGCCAGTAGTATAGCTGCGGGGGGCCTTTACGAGCAGTACTTC. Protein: CASSIAAGGLYEQYF.

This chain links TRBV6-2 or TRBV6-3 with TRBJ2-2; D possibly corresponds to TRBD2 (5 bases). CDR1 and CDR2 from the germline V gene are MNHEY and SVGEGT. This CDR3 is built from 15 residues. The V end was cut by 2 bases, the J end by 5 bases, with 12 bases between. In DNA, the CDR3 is TGTGCCAGCAGTTACGCGGGTGAGCCAACCGGGGAGCTGTTTTTT. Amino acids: CASSYAGEPTGELFF.

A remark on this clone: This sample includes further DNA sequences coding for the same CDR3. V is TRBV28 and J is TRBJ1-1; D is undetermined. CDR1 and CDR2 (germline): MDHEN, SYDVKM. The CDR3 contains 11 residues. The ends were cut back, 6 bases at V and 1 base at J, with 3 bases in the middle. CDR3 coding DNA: TGTGCCAGCAGCCGGAACACTGAAGCTTTCTTT. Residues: CASSRNTEAFF.

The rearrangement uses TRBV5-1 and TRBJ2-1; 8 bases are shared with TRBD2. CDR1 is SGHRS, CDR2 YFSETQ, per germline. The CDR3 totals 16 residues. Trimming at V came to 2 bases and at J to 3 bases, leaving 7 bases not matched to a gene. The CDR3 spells CASSLEERGLYNEQFF. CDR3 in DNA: TGCGCCAGCAGCTTAGAGGAGCGGGGGCTCTACAATGAGCAGTTCTTC.

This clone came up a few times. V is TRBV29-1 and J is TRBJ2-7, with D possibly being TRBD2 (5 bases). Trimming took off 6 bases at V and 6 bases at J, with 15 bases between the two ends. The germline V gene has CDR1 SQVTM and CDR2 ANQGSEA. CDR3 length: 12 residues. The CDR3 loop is CSVTRGSSEQYF. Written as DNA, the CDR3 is TGCAGCGTCACTAGAGGGAGCAGCGAGCAGTACTTC.

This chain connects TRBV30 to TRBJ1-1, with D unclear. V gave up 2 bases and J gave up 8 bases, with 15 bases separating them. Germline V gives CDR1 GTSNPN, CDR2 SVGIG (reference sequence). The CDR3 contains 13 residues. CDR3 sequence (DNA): TGTGCCTGGAGTACATCAAGCGGGCCCGAAGCTTTCTTT. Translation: CAWSTSSGPEAFF.